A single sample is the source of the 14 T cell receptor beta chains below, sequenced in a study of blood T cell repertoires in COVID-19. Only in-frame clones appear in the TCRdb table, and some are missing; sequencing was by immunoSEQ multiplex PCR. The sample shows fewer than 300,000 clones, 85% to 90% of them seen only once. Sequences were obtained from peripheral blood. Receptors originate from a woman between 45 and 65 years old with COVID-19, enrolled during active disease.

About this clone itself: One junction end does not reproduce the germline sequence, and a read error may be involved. The CDR3 DNA sequence: TGTGCCAGCTCATCACCGGGACTAGCGGGAGGCAATGAGCAGTTCTTC. Amino acid sequence: CASSSPGLAGGNEQFF. The chain couples TRBV18 to TRBJ2-1; 15 bases fit TRBD2. The V gene's germline CDR1 is KGHSH and CDR2 LQKENI. The CDR3 covers 16 residues.

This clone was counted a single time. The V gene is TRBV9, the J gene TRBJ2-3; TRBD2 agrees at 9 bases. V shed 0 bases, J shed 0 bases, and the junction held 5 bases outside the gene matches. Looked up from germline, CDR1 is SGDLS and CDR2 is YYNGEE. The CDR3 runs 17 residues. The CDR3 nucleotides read TGTGCCAGCAGCGTAGAAAGCGGGAGGATTAGCACAGATACGCAGTATTTT. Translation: CASSVESGRISTDTQYF.

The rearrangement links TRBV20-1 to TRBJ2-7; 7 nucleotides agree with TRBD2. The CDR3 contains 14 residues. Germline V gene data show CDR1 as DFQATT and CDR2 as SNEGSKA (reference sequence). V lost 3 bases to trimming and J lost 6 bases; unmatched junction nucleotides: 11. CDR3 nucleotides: TGCAGTGCTAGTAGTTCTAGCGGACTACCCGAGCAGTACTTC. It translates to CSASSSSGLPEQYF.

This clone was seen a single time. The DNA of the CDR3 is TGTGCCAGCACTTGGACGCGAGAGGGTCAGCCCCAGCATTTT. Translated, it gives CASTWTREGQPQHF. V is TRBV2 and J is TRBJ1-5; D is unclear. Trimming removed 7 bases from V and 6 bases from J, with 16 bases in between. The CDR3 is 14 amino acids. Germline assignment: CDR1 SNHLY and CDR2 FYNNEI.

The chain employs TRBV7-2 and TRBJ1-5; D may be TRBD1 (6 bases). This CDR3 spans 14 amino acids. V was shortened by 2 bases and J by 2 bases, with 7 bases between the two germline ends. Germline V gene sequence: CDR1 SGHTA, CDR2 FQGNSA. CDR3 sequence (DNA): TGTGCCAGCAGCTTATGGGGGCGCAATCAGCCCCAGCATTTT. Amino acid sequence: CASSLWGRNQPQHF.

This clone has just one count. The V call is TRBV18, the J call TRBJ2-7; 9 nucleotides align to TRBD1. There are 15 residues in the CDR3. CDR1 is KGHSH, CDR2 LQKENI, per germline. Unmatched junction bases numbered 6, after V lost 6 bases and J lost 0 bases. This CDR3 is CASSEGQGNSYEQYF. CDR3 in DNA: TGTGCCAGCTCGGAGGGACAGGGCAACTCCTACGAGCAGTACTTC.

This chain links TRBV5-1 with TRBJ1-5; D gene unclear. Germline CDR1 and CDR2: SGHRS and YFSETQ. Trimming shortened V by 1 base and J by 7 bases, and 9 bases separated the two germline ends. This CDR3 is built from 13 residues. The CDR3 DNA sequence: TGCGCCAGCAGCTTGTCCGCGGAGCAGCCCCAGCATTTT. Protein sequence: CASSLSAEQPQHF.

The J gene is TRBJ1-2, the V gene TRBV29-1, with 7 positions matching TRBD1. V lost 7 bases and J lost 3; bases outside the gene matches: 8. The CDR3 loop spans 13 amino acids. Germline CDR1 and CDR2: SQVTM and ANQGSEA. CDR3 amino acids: CSAGDREDYGYTF. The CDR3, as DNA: TGCAGCGCTGGTGACAGGGAGGACTATGGCTACACCTTC.

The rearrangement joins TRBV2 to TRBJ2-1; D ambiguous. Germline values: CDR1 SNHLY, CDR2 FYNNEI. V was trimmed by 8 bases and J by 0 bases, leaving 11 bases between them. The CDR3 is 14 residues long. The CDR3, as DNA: TGTGCCAGCTCCGACTCGAGCTCCTACAATGAGCAGTTCTTC. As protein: CASSDSSSYNEQFF.

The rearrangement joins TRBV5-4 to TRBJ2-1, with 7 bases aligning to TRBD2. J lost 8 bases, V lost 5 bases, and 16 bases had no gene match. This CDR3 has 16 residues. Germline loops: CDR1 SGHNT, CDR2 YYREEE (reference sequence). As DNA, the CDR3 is TGTGCCAGCAGTTCCACTCCGGGCGGGAGTGCCGATGAGCAGTTCTTC. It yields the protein CASSSTPGGSADEQFF.

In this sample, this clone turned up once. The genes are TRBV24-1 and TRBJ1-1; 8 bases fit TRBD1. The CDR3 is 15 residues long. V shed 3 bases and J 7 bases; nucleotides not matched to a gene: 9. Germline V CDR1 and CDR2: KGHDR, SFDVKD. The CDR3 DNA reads TGTGCCACCAGTGATGCCCGACAGGGGAGGGGTGAAGCTTTCTTT. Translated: CATSDARQGRGEAFF.

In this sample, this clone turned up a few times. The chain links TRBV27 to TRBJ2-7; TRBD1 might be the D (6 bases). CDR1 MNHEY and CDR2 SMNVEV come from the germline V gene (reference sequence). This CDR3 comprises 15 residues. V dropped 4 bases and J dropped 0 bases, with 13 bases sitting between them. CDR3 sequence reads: CASSSSDRNSYEQYF. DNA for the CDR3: TGTGCCAGCAGTTCCTCAGACAGGAACTCCTACGAGCAGTACTTC.

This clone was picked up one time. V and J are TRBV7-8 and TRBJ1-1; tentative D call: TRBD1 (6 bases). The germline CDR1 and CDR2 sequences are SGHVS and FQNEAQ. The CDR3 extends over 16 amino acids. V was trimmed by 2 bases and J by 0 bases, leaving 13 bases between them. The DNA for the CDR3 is TGTGCCAGCAGCTTACAGACAGGCCACATGAACACTGAAGCTTTCTTT. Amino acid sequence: CASSLQTGHMNTEAFF.

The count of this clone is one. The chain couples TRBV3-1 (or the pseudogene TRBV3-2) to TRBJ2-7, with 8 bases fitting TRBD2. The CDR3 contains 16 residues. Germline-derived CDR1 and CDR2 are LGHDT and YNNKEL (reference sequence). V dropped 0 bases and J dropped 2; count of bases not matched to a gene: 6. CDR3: CASSQDGAGAPYEQYF. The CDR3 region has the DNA TGTGCCAGCAGCCAAGACGGAGCGGGAGCCCCCTACGAGCAGTACTTC.